The clone carrying this TCR beta chain showed up just a few times. Its antigen is not known. This sample stems from a study of T and B cells in COVID-19 patients. Study background: Peripheral blood came from COVID-19 patients with active infection or after recovery. In the active-infection cohort, about 90% of the roughly 20 patients had comorbidities linked to unfavorable COVID-19 outcome. Critical illness requiring mechanical ventilation or extracorporeal membrane oxygenation affected 12 of 20 active-infection patients.

TRB rearrangements were amplified by multiplex PCR with BIOMED2 TRB-A/B primers. TCRdb processed the multiplex PCR reads anew with MiXCR; each CDR3 protein has one entry. The sample records some 4,300 distinct CDR3 sequences, about a third being singletons. Study conclusions and caveats: Of 2,331 TCR clusters found only in the recovered cohort, 31 had low generation probability.

Germline V gene data show CDR1 as LNHDA and CDR2 as SQIVND (reference sequence). The CDR3 covers 15 residues. V lost 1 base and J lost 0, with 9 bases in between. Blood genomic DNA input for TRB amplification was about 220-500 ng. Sequences were obtained from blood. The TCR sequence derives from a human donor who had recovered from COVID-19. V and J are TRBV19 and TRBJ1-2; D is perhaps TRBD1 (5 bases). The CDR3: CASSIAGTANYGYTF. Written as DNA, the CDR3 is TGTGCCAGTAGTATAGCCGGGACGGCTAACTATGGCTACACCTTC.